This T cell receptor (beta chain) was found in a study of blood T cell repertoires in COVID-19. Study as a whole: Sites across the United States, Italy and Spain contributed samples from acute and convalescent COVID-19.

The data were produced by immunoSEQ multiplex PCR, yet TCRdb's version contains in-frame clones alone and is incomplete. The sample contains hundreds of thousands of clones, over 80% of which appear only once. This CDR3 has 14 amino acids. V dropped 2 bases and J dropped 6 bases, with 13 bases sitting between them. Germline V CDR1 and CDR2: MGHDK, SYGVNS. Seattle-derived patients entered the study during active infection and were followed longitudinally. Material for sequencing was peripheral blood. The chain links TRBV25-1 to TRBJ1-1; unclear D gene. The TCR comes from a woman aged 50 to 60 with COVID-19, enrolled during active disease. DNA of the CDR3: TGTGCCAGCAGTGAAATGGGCTGGATCGCTGAAGCTTTCTTT. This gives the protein CASSEMGWIAEAFF.